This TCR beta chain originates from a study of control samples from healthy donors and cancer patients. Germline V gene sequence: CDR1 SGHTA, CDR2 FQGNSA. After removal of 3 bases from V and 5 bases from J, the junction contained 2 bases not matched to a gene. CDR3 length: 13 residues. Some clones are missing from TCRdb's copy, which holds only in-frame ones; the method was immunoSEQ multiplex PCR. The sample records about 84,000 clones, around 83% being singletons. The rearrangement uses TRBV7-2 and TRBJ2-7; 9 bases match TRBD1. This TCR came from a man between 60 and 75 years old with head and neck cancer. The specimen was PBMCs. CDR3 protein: CASSLGQGHEQYF. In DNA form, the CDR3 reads TGTGCCAGCAGCTTGGGACAGGGCCACGAGCAGTACTTC.